One and the same sample provided the 24 T cell receptor beta chains below, sequenced in a study of regulatory and conventional T cells in RAG deficiency. Repertoires were generated with immunoSEQ multiplex PCR, while TCRdb's copy carries only in-frame clones and drops some. The repertoire holds about 30,000 clones, with 90% to 96% as singletons. The sorted conventional CD4+ T cells were CD25-low and CD127-high, with genomic DNA sequenced. These records were also assigned to another study, of regulatory T cells. Per that paper: Primers: 52 TRBV forward and 13 TRBJ reverse.

The sequenced sample consisted of CD25- CD4+ T cells sorted from blood. The receptors stem from a human donor in good health.

The chain employs TRBV30 and TRBJ1-1; no clear D gene. V was shortened by 3 bases and J by 4 bases, with 12 bases between the two germline ends. CDR1 is GTSNPN and CDR2 is SVGIG in the germline V gene (reference sequence). The CDR3 length is 13 residues. Here the CDR3 reads CAWSEGLATEAFF. In DNA form, the CDR3 reads TGTGCCTGGAGCGAGGGCCTTGCCACTGAAGCTTTCTTT.

The chain combines TRBV30 with TRBJ2-7; a possible D gene is TRBD1 (5 bases). V dropped 4 bases and J dropped 2 bases, with 15 bases sitting between them. The germline V gene encodes CDR1 GTSNPN and CDR2 SVGIG (reference sequence). The CDR3 length is 14 residues. In DNA form, the CDR3 reads TGTGCCTGGAATCCGGACACCGGTACCTACGAGCAGTACTTC. It is translated as CAWNPDTGTYEQYF.

The CDR3 DNA follows: TGTGCCAGCAGCCAACTCAAGGGGCCGTTCTCAGAGACCCAGTACTTC. It specifies CASSQLKGPFSETQYF. J is TRBJ2-5 and V is TRBV16, with a weak D call TRBD1 (5 bases). This CDR3 is 16 amino acids long. The ends were cut back, 2 bases at V and 4 bases at J, with 17 bases in the middle. CDR1 is KGHSY, CDR2 FQNENV, per germline.

This clone is a singleton in its sample. The V gene is TRBV19, the J gene TRBJ2-4, with TRBD1 matching 8 bases. The CDR3 spans 17 residues. V dropped 4 bases and J dropped 1; count of bases not matched to a gene: 9. CDR1 and CDR2 (germline): LNHDA, SQIVND (reference sequence). CDR3 DNA sequence: TGTGCCAGTAGTACATCAGGGGGCGCGTTGGCCAAAAACATTCAGTACTTC. It codes for CASSTSGGALAKNIQYF.

V and J are TRBV12-5 and TRBJ2-3; 10 bases align to TRBD2. The CDR3 consists of 15 residues. CDR1 and CDR2 (germline): LGHNT, FRNRAP. The ends lost 6 bases at V and 11 bases at J; junction bases unmatched: 14. CDR3 loop: CASGRSGRATGLQYF. Written as DNA, the CDR3 is TGTGCTAGTGGAAGGAGCGGGAGGGCCACCGGTTTGCAGTATTTT.

The chain couples TRBV5-5 to TRBJ2-5; 12 positions match TRBD2. The CDR3 length is 14 residues. Germline CDR1 reads SGHKS; CDR2 reads YYEKEE (reference sequence). Trimming took 4 bases from V and 5 from J; bases not matched to a gene: 3. CDR3 loop: CASSLAGGPETQYF. In nucleotides, the CDR3 is TGTGCCAGCAGCCTAGCGGGAGGGCCTGAGACCCAGTACTTC.

This clone was seen a single time. The V and J genes are TRBV5-4 and TRBJ2-7; 8 bases agree with TRBD2. Germline assignment: CDR1 SGHNT and CDR2 YYREEE (reference sequence). Unmatched junction bases numbered 8, after V lost 3 bases and J lost 3 bases. This CDR3 contains 15 residues. The CDR3 is CASSSSSGSGYEQYF. CDR3 bases: TGTGCCAGCAGCTCTTCTAGCGGGTCAGGCTACGAGCAGTACTTC.

The chain couples TRBV18 to TRBJ1-1, with D perhaps matching TRBD1 (6 bases). The V gene lost 2 bases and the J gene lost 4 bases, with 14 bases spanning the gap. This CDR3 has 15 amino acids. From germline, CDR1 is KGHSH and CDR2 LQKENI. The CDR3 protein is CASSPGGGSGTEAFF. As DNA, the CDR3 is TGTGCCAGCTCACCAGGGGGCGGATCAGGCACTGAAGCTTTCTTT. The variable domain in full, with the rest retrieved from reference TRBV18 and TRBJ1-1, is NAGVMQNPRHLVRRRGQEARLRCSPMKGHSHVYWYRQLPEEGLKFMVYLQKENIIDESGMPKERFSAEFPKEGPSILRIQQVVRGDSAAYFCASSPGGGSGTEAFFGQGTRLTVV.

This chain joins TRBV5-4 and TRBJ2-7; D perhaps matches TRBD2 (5 bases). CDR1 SGHNT and CDR2 YYREEE come from the germline V gene (reference sequence). The CDR3 is 14 residues long. Between the trimmed V and J ends, which lost 0 bases and 7 bases, there was a span of 14 bases. The CDR3 DNA reads TGTGCCAGCAGCTTGGCAGGCTCTACTAGGGAGCAGTACTTC. This sequence encodes CASSLAGSTREQYF.

CDR3: CASSDYPGVKGYTF. The CDR3 DNA reads as TGTGCCAGCAGTGACTATCCAGGGGTAAAAGGCTACACCTTC. The chain recombines TRBV6-4 with TRBJ1-2; D is possibly TRBD1 (6 bases). The V and J ends lost 1 base and 8 bases respectively, with 14 bases between them. The CDR3 consists of 14 residues. Per germline, CDR1 MRHNA and CDR2 SNTAGT.

This chain joins TRBV29-1 and TRBJ1-3; perhaps TRBD1 as D (6 bases). The germline CDR1 and CDR2 sequences are SQVTM and ANQGSEA. V dropped 6 bases and J dropped 4 bases, with 10 bases sitting between them. This CDR3 is 12 amino acids long. The CDR3 DNA sequence: TGCAGCGTGAGGGGGTTCGGAAACACCATATATTTT. Its translation: CSVRGFGNTIYF.

The V call is TRBV6-1, the J call TRBJ2-5; D not resolved. The CDR3 extends over 15 amino acids. The germline CDR1 and CDR2 sequences are MNHNS and SASEGT. V lost 3 bases and J lost 1, with 12 bases in between. CDR3 protein: CASSELPQVQETQYF. For the CDR3, the DNA is TGTGCCAGCAGTGAGCTCCCACAAGTCCAAGAGACCCAGTACTTC.

This clone has more than one count but fewer than ten. CDR3 in DNA: TGTGCCAGCAGCTGGGCGGGAAACACCATATATTTT. Translating gives CASSWAGNTIYF. The rearrangement uses TRBV5-8 and TRBJ1-3; D unresolved. Trimming stripped 3 bases from V and 4 bases from J, with 5 bases between. The CDR3 extends over 12 amino acids. Per germline, CDR1 SGHTS and CDR2 YDEGEE.

The chain links TRBV7-2 to TRBJ2-2; TRBD1 matches at 8 bases. The CDR3 is 16 residues long. J lost 7 bases, V lost 0 bases, and 7 bases had no gene match. The germline V gene has CDR1 SGHTA and CDR2 FQGNSA. The CDR3 reads CASSLASSGTGGELFF. CDR3 in DNA: TGTGCCAGCAGCTTAGCGAGTTCGGGGACAGGCGGGGAGCTGTTTTTT. The full variable domain, completed using reference TRBV7-2 and TRBJ2-2, is GAGVSQSPSNKVTEKGKDVELRCDPISGHTALYWYRQSLGQGLEFLIYFQGNSAPDKSGLPSDRFSAERTGGSVSTLTIQRTQQEDSAVYLCASSLASSGTGGELFFGEGSRLTVL.

This chain connects TRBV29-1 to TRBJ1-1; TRBD1 matches 7 bases. The CDR3 covers 12 residues. The trim removed 6 bases at V and 1 base at J, leaving 2 bases unmatched. Germline CDR1 SQVTM, CDR2 ANQGSEA. CDR3 region: CSVRTGNTEAFF. CDR3 coding DNA: TGCAGCGTCAGGACAGGGAACACTGAAGCTTTCTTT.

The DNA of the CDR3 is TGTGCCAGTAGTATAGATCTCGGCAGGGGCGCAGATACGCAGTATTTT. Translation: CASSIDLGRGADTQYF. The chain joins TRBV19 to TRBJ2-3, with a possible D match to TRBD1 (6 bases). The V and J ends lost 0 bases and 4 bases respectively, with 14 bases between them. CDR1 is LNHDA, CDR2 SQIVND, per germline (reference sequence). This CDR3 spans 16 amino acids.

This chain uses TRBV5-1 with TRBJ1-4, with 9 bases matching TRBD1. Germline CDR1 and CDR2: SGHRS and YFSETQ. V shed 4 bases, J shed 0 bases, and the junction held 7 bases outside the gene matches. This CDR3 has 17 residues. The CDR3 bases are TGCGCCAGCAGCCCCTGGACAGGGGTGTCAACTAATGAAAAACTGTTTTTT. It codes for CASSPWTGVSTNEKLFF. Variable domain in full (rest from reference TRBV5-1 and TRBJ1-4): KAGVTQTPRYLIKTRGQQVTLSCSPISGHRSVSWYQQTPGQGLQFLFEYFSETQRNKGNFPGRFSGRQFSNSRSEMNVSTLELGDSALYLCASSPWTGVSTNEKLFFGSGTQLSVL.

The chain recombines TRBV7-2 with TRBJ2-3; a weak D match, TRBD1 (7 bases). The V end was cut by 3 bases, the J end by 3 bases, with 13 bases between. Germline loops: CDR1 SGHTA, CDR2 FQGNSA. This CDR3 contains 15 residues. CDR3 in DNA: TGTGCCAGCAGCTTCCGCAGGGGGGCGACAGATACGCAGTATTTT. Protein sequence: CASSFRRGATDTQYF.

This clone showed up just once. The chain combines TRBV6-5 with TRBJ1-2; 7 bases are a match to TRBD1. Looked up from germline, CDR1 is MNHEY and CDR2 is SVGAGI. V lost 8 bases and J lost 5; bases outside the gene matches: 11. This CDR3 comprises 14 residues. CDR3 nucleotides: TGTGCCAGCCGGACAGGAGGGGACTTTTATGGCTACACCTTC. Residues: CASRTGGDFYGYTF.

The V and J genes are TRBV5-1 and TRBJ1-2, with 9 bases matching TRBD1. V was clipped by 3 bases and J by 8 bases; unmatched bases: 8. The CDR3 is 14 amino acids. Per germline, CDR1 SGHRS and CDR2 YFSETQ. The CDR3 region is CASSSAGTGNGYTF. The CDR3 DNA reads as TGCGCCAGCAGCTCGGCGGGGACAGGGAACGGCTACACCTTC. Using reference TRBV5-1 and TRBJ1-2 for the parts outside the CDR3, the full variable domain is KAGVTQTPRYLIKTRGQQVTLSCSPISGHRSVSWYQQTPGQGLQFLFEYFSETQRNKGNFPGRFSGRQFSNSRSEMNVSTLELGDSALYLCASSSAGTGNGYTFGSGTRLTVV.

J is TRBJ1-1 and V is TRBV11-2, with D unclear. CDR1 and CDR2 (germline): SGHAT, FQNNGV. The CDR3 has 15 residues. V was trimmed by 6 bases and J by 2 bases, leaving 16 bases between them. The CDR3 bases are TGTGCCAGCAGAAGAACTACCCATTTAAACACTGAAGCTTTCTTT. This codes for CASRRTTHLNTEAFF.

The chain has TRBV18 and TRBJ1-1; the match to TRBD1 covers 9 bases. Germline V gives CDR1 KGHSH, CDR2 LQKENI. V gave up 1 base and J gave up 5 bases; unmatched junction bases: 11. The CDR3 contains 17 residues. CDR3 coding DNA: TGTGCCAGCTCACCACAGGACGGACAGGGGCGGGAGACTGAAGCTTTCTTT. Its protein product is CASSPQDGQGRETEAFF.

The V call is TRBV5-4, the J call TRBJ1-2; the match to TRBD1 covers 7 bases. This CDR3 region has 13 residues. The germline gives CDR1 SGHNT, CDR2 YYREEE (reference sequence). The V gene end was trimmed by 4 bases and the J gene end by 8 bases; junction bases not matched to a gene: 8. The CDR3 is CASSPTGLGGYTF. CDR3 DNA: TGTGCCAGCAGCCCGACAGGGTTGGGAGGCTACACCTTC.

The chain couples TRBV5-1 to TRBJ2-1, with D unresolved. CDR3 length: 12 amino acids. Trimming removed 4 bases at V and 4 bases at J, with 6 bases between. Germline V gene data show CDR1 as SGHRS and CDR2 as YFSETQ. DNA of the CDR3: TGCGCCAGCAGCGAGGAATACAATGAGCAGTTCTTC. As protein: CASSEEYNEQFF.